A single sample is the source of the 10 T cell receptor beta chains below, sequenced in a study. MiXCR, run by TCRdb on the RT-PCR reads, gives a single entry per CDR3 protein. The table lists almost 700,000 distinct CDR3 sequences, 11% to 15% of them singletons, with roughly 4% in the top ten. The sample taken for sequencing was memory CD4+ T cells from blood. The receptors were sampled from a female donor in good health, serving as a healthy control.

This clonotype has just a few counts. This sequence joins TRBV7-6 and TRBJ1-2; tentative D call: TRBD1 (5 bases). In germline, CDR1 is SGHVS, CDR2 FNYEAQ. CDR3 length: 13 amino acids. V shed 5 bases and J shed 4 bases, with 11 bases lying between them. The CDR3 DNA sequence: TGTGCCAGCAGCCTGGGACGGACCTATGGCTACACCTTC. Amino acid sequence: CASSLGRTYGYTF.

This clonotype was recorded a few times. The rearrangement uses TRBV27 and TRBJ2-1, with D unclear. The V gene's germline CDR1 is MNHEY and CDR2 SMNVEV (reference sequence). The CDR3 runs to 13 residues. Between the trimmed V and J ends, which lost 7 bases and 7 bases, there was a span of 14 bases. The CDR3 DNA reads TGTGCCAGCACGGTGGGTGCCCTAAATGAGCAGTTCTTC. Translating gives CASTVGALNEQFF.

V usage is TRBV15 and J usage is TRBJ2-2, with unresolved D. Germline CDR1 LNHNV, CDR2 YYDKDF (reference sequence). The CDR3 totals 13 residues. Trimming removed 4 bases at V and 6 bases at J, with 9 bases between. The DNA of the CDR3 is TGTGCCACCAGCACGCTACGATCCGGGGAGCTGTTTTTT. As protein: CATSTLRSGELFF.

This clonotype was recorded at least ten times. The J gene is TRBJ2-3, the V gene TRBV5-1; the D gene is possibly TRBD1 (5 bases). Trimming took off 2 bases at V and 2 bases at J, with 12 bases between the two ends. The length of the CDR3 is 15 residues. Germline values: CDR1 SGHRS, CDR2 YFSETQ. The DNA for the CDR3 is TGCGCCAGCAGCTTTGACAGCCCACCCACAGATACGCAGTATTTT. Translated, it gives CASSFDSPPTDTQYF.

This clonotype was observed a few times. V gene TRBV6-4 combines with J gene TRBJ2-1; 10 bases fit TRBD2. CDR3 length: 15 residues. With V trimmed by 5 bases and J by 5 bases, 6 bases remained unmatched. Looked up from germline, CDR1 is MRHNA and CDR2 is SNTAGT. As DNA, the CDR3 is TGTGCCAGCAGTCCCCTAGCGGGAGTGGACAATGAGCAGTTCTTC. This gives the protein CASSPLAGVDNEQFF.

This clonotype has more than one count but fewer than ten. V and J are TRBV27 and TRBJ2-6; 7 bases agree with TRBD1. The V and J ends lost 6 bases and 3 bases, in that order; junction bases with no gene match: 5. This CDR3 is built from 15 residues. CDR1 MNHEY and CDR2 SMNVEV come from the germline V gene (reference sequence). The CDR3 DNA reads as TGTGCCAGCAGAGGGGGCGGTGGTGGGGCCAACGTCCTGACTTTC. Translating it yields CASRGGGGGANVLTF. Full variable domain (remainder filled in from reference TRBV27 and TRBJ2-6): EAQVTQNPRYLITVTGKKLTVTCSQNMNHEYMSWYRQDPGLGLRQIYYSMNVEVTDKGDVPEGYKVSRKEKRNFPLILESPSPNQTSLYFCASRGGGGGANVLTFGAGSRLTVL.

At least ten counts were recorded for this clonotype. The gene calls are TRBV20-1 and TRBJ2-1, with TRBD1 identical over 8 bases. Germline-derived CDR1 and CDR2 are DFQATT and SNEGSKA (reference sequence). The CDR3 consists of 13 residues. Trimming took 4 bases from V and 4 from J; bases not matched to a gene: 3. The CDR3 protein is CSATGGLYNEQFF. The CDR3 DNA follows: TGCAGTGCTACAGGGGGCCTTTACAATGAGCAGTTCTTC.

About this clonotype: A single base separates this from a much larger clone, so it may be a read error. The chain has TRBV7-2 and TRBJ1-6, with D unresolved. Per the germline V gene, CDR1 is SGHTA and CDR2 is FQGNSA. This CDR3 has 15 amino acids. CDR3: CANSFDTHYNSPLHF. The CDR3 coding sequence is TGTGCCAACAGCTTTGATACCCACTATAATTCACCCCTCCACTTT.

The chain is built from TRBV5-1 and TRBJ1-2; possible D gene TRBD1, 6 bases. The germline gives CDR1 SGHRS, CDR2 YFSETQ. V lost 3 bases, J lost 2 bases, and 11 bases lay in between. The CDR3 sequence is 14 residues long. The CDR3 sequence is CASSSTGMNYGYTF. CDR3 DNA sequence: TGCGCCAGCAGCTCCACAGGGATGAACTATGGCTACACCTTC.

There are a few counts of this clonotype. The chain recombines TRBV20-1 with TRBJ2-7; D uncertain. CDR1 DFQATT and CDR2 SNEGSKA come from the germline V gene (reference sequence). Trimming left V 3 bases short and J 1 base short, with 19 bases between. The CDR3 runs 16 residues. The DNA for the CDR3 is TGCAGTGCTAGCTTTAGGACCGTAGAGGTGTCCTACGAGCAGTACTTC. Amino acids: CSASFRTVEVSYEQYF.